This TCR beta chain was identified during a study of patients and donors after allogeneic stem cell transplantation. One entry per CDR3 protein results from TCRdb running MiXCR on the RT-PCR reads. This sample has hundreds of thousands of distinct CDR3 sequences, with roughly 17% found just once. The CDR3 sequence is 13 residues long. The trim removed 6 bases at V and 6 bases at J, leaving 4 bases unmatched. Looked up from germline, CDR1 is ENHRY and CDR2 is SYGVKD. The sequencing sample was made of blood, either unsorted or a sorted T cell fraction (not recorded which). The J gene is TRBJ2-7, the V gene TRBV10-3; 11 bases agree with TRBD2. The TCR comes from a human donor who was either an allogeneic HSCT recipient or a stem cell or donor lymphocyte infusion donor (not recorded which). It is not recorded whose cells these are; they may come from a transplant donor. This CDR3 is CAISLAGGGEQYF. The DNA of the CDR3 is TGTGCCATCAGCCTAGCGGGAGGCGGCGAGCAGTACTTC.